The following is a TCR beta chain sequence with its context. Its antigen is currently not known. No base quality information exists; no much larger clone differs at one position. The cohort comprised some 680 healthy bone marrow donors. At the time of sampling, every cohort member was nominally healthy, though immune exposures that went unrecorded were likely present. The donor was CMV seronegative and was included in the group of a few hundred seronegative cohort members. A peripheral blood sample was provided by each donor, and peripheral blood mononuclear cells were used for TCR beta sequencing. Genomic DNA extraction from the blood cell samples was performed with the Qiagen DNeasy Blood Extraction Kit. The data originate from a study of cytomegalovirus exposure and HLA in healthy donors (dated by TCRdb to 2016 to 2017). Regarding the research as a whole: An earlier analysis of roughly 610 of the donors reported 276 Gb of sequence data and around 100 million unique TCR beta sequences obtained from about 179 million T cells. An early release covering about 600 HLA-typed donors comprised approximately 290 gigabases of sequencing data and approximately 85 million unique TCR sequences. Of the roughly 430 genotyped donors, roughly 85% fell in the genetic ancestry cluster associated with self-reported Caucasian donors. The study aimed to test whether signatures of past pathogen exposure could be identified by cataloging public T cell receptors. Using immunosequencing, the study profiled T cell repertoires from fewer than 700 subjects and related those repertoires to cytomegalovirus serostatus. Besides the first cohort of roughly 640 subjects, a separate validation cohort made up of over a hundred different subjects was used. High-throughput TCR immunosequencing, statistical association of individual TCRs with disease status, and machine learning were combined to predict cytomegalovirus infection status. In a later analysis, previously published TCR beta repertoires from hundreds of donors were re-analyzed and high-resolution HLA genotyping was added so that TCR occurrence patterns could be studied. In the later analysis, no new phenotypic data were used to find candidate immune exposures; instead, reliance was placed on TCR beta sequences and their occurrence across donors. To decide whether each TCR beta V gene segment behaved as functional or pseudogenic, an earlier analysis of some 600 of the donors relied on high-throughput TCR beta sequencing. Donor age, sex, ethnicity and CMV serostatus were collected together with the repertoire data. A later genetic analysis took genome-wide SNP genotypes for about three fifths of the 666 donors and used that subset as a discovery cohort. Every discovery cohort repertoire had been produced on one sequencing platform. Both class I and class II loci were covered by HLA typing, at four-digit resolution. Typing coverage varied by locus: about 620-630 donors for A, B, C, DRB1 and DQB1; around 560 for DQA1; about 570 for DPA1; fewer than 480 for DPB1. Roughly five DR-DQ haplotypes were handled as single units for association and clustering, since linkage in the cohort was strong. Among 350 to 400 genotyped donors of the cohort, an average of 235,054 unique TCR beta nucleotide sequences were sequenced per donor, around 20% of them non-productive.

Study-wide conclusions, independent of this receptor: Because counts were too low, seventeen rarely observed V segments, including chromosome 9 orphons, were excluded from the earlier analysis of some 590 of the donors. Cytomegalovirus status was reported to be diagnosed by the classifier with high specificity and sensitivity in both the original and validation cohorts. Some IMGT-functional V segments, including TRBV6-2 and TRBV6-3, could not be told apart with the 87-base-pair reads, so those segments were excluded. At a false discovery rate of 0.05, a later analysis linked 16,951 TCR beta sequences to specific HLA alleles. Most TCR sequences were observed very rarely across donors, whereas some public TCRs were present in many individuals. HLA typing was unavailable for some donors at each locus, so association tests used only the typed subset. V-gene and J-gene trimming of TCR beta chains was associated with a missense DCLRE1C variant in a later genetic analysis, and the association was replicated in an independent cohort. CMV serostatus was the only immune exposure information available for the cohort. In a later analysis, HLA-associated TCR beta chains showed more clonal expansion and lower generation probabilities than non-associated chains that were equally common. The authors suggested that the approach could potentially be generalized to other disease states and immunological phenotypes. In a later analysis, TCR association rates were found to vary across HLA loci, with the most associated TCRs seen for DRB1 alleles and the fewest for HLA-C alleles. According to a later genetic analysis, donors in an Asian-associated ancestry cluster had fewer N-insertions in productive TCRs than the approximately 700-donor mean. A further reported finding was that TCR beta sequences accurately predicted the HLA-A and HLA-B alleles for most subjects in the first cohort. According to a later analysis, parvovirus B19, influenza, CMV and Epstein-Barr virus appeared linked to several top co-occurrence clusters. When HLA alleles, especially DR and DQ, strongly co-occurred, TCR associations were difficult to assign to individual alleles. Most CMV-associated TCR beta chains appeared to be HLA-restricted in a later analysis, and the HLA associations seemed to be driven largely by CMV exposure. In vitro tests confirmed that a few of the cytomegalovirus-associated TCR beta chains recognize cytomegalovirus antigens. A cluster of highly shared sequence variants was judged likely to represent a technical artifact of the sequencing pipeline. In this cohort, only TCR beta chains were sequenced, and detectable features were limited by the absence of alpha or paired-chain data. Sequencing depth was assumed to be roughly uniform across donors in the presence/absence analyses, though that assumption may not hold. Linkage disequilibrium might explain the correlated functional status among segregating V segments, but an unknown experimental factor could not be excluded. The study gave a list of under 200 TCR beta chains associated with cytomegalovirus. An earlier analysis of approximately 570 of the donors showed that most TCR beta V segments appeared in productive rearrangements either about 90% or about 30% of the time, which broadly matched IMGT annotations.

To prepare the library, the immunoSEQ multiplex PCR assay was applied. A mixture of 60 forward primers for TCR Vbeta segments and 13 reverse primers for TCR Jbeta segments was used in the multiplex PCR. The CDR3 region of rearranged TCR beta genes was amplified from genomic DNA with a multiplex PCR assay. On the Illumina HiSeq System, the amplified TCR beta libraries were sequenced as 87-base-pair reads. On the study's bioinformatics: In a later analysis, tens of millions of unique TCR beta chains were counted across the 500 to 850 repertoires, and roughly 9.9 million of these chains were shared by at least two donors. Raw reads were error-corrected and collapsed into unique sequences with a nearest-neighbor algorithm that merged closely related sequences to remove PCR and sequencing errors. V, D and J gene segments were assigned by aligning CDR3 sequences to IMGT reference sequences. For a sequence to be retained, a match of at least six nucleotides to both a V gene segment and a J gene segment was required. A rearrangement was called productive if the CDR3 had no stop codons and remained in frame with V and J, and every other rearrangement was called non-productive. CDR3 was defined according to IMGT convention as the region running from the second conserved V-encoded cysteine to the conserved J-encoded phenylalanine. In an earlier analysis of 587 of the donors, sequences lacking an unambiguous match to a single V gene segment were excluded. In an earlier analysis of several hundred of the donors, V segments were called functional above 56.7% productive rearrangements and were called segregating when the between-donor standard deviation exceeded 5%. To diagnose cytomegalovirus status from the catalog of TCR beta chain sequences, a statistical classification framework was built. In a later analysis, TCR nucleotide sequences were compared against IMGT/GENE-DB human TR gene sequences so that V and J genes could be assigned. Using the TCRdist pipeline, a later analysis assigned CDR3 sequences along with most-parsimonious VDJ recombination scenarios. In a later analysis, each TCR beta chain was defined by its CDR3 amino acid sequence together with its V-gene family, and reads lacking a unique V-gene family were excluded. As a way to deal with suspected cross-contamination and a sequencing artifact, a later analysis dropped approximately 590 nucleotide sequences that were highly shared and had low generation probability. In a later analysis, a clonal expansion index was calculated for each public chain from normalized within-repertoire ranks of inferred template counts. Generation probabilities in a later analysis came from a VDJ recombination model fitted to out-of-frame rearrangements, and those results were checked against IGoR. Hypergeometric tests were used in a later analysis to score TCR-TCR, TCR-HLA and TCR-CMV co-occurrence, with a repertoire-size bias correction applied to the TCR pairs. False discovery rates were estimated in a later analysis by permuting HLA or CMV assignments 20 times. In a later analysis, co-occurring TCRs were grouped using DBSCAN, with TCRdist sequence similarity added in when clustering inside HLA-allele-positive subsets. Co-occurrence clustering excluded repertoires with fewer than 30,000 or more than 120,000 public chains, plus five with anomalous nucleotide sharing. This immuneACCESS table, as held by TCRdb, lists in-frame sequences with V and J called but not all clones. Of the missing ones, under half trace to an unresolved V gene in checked studies; the others have no known cause. D and trimming were read from the DNA, whereas the V and J calls and clone size are those reported in that table. The sample yields under 200,000 clones; 75% to 90% were counted once. Approximately 2% of the sample is taken by the ten largest.

V lost 1 base and J lost 2 bases, and the count of bases not matched to a germline gene is 5. The germline V gene (reference sequence) yields GTSNPN for CDR1 and SVGIG for CDR2. Counted from cysteine to phenylalanine, this CDR3 has 15 amino acids. The read is trimmed to its CDR3 DNA, 45 bases read in frame from base 1. Rearrangement joined TRBV30 to TRBJ2-5, and 9 junction bases match TRBD2. Specimen: PBMCs. The TCR comes from a woman aged 18 to 35 in good health and CMV-seronegative. The bases read TGTGCCTGGAGTGGGATAGCGGGAGTTCAAGAGACCCAGTACTTC. Protein translation: CAWSGIAGVQETQYF.